This TCR beta chain was documented in a study of identical twins. There are 13 residues in the CDR3. V was clipped by 5 bases and J by 3 bases, with 10 bases between them. The study's findings and limits: Fewer insertions were carried by abundant cord blood beta clonotypes, but none was seen in memory repertoires. The study based its conclusions on cross-sectional statistical analysis and did not follow the same donors. Alpha sequences out of frame and shared by twins had excess low generation probability.

TCRdb ran MiXCR on the 5' RACE reads and lists one entry per CDR3 protein. Counted here are about 890,000 distinct CDR3 sequences, about 12% occurring once; the ten biggest clones make up roughly 1.5%. This clonotype was detected a few times. Its target is not known. These data were also reused for a study on yellow fever vaccine responses in identical twins.

This clonotype was sampled from a woman aged 18-29 years in good health. The V and J genes are TRBV12-3 or TRBV12-4 and TRBJ1-2; TRBD1 is a possible D gene (5 bases). The sample was PBMCs. The CDR3 nucleotides read TGTGCCAGCAGTCGGGACGGCTACTATGGCTACACCTTC. This encodes CASSRDGYYGYTF.